This T cell receptor (beta chain) derives from a study of shared clonotypes between healthy human individuals. Whole-study context: The study enrolled a couple of women and three men aged 18 to 49.

The material for each subset, its genomic DNA, was split evenly across several immunoSEQ plates. Profiling relied on immunoSEQ multiplex PCR, and the TCRdb table lists in-frame clones only, not all of them. The top ten hold roughly 13% of the sample, which has 450,000 to 550,000 clones, approximately 85% seen once. Participating donors were healthy, HIV-negative adults free of recent acute infections or vaccinations. Extraction of genomic DNA in unsorted samples used about 81 million PBMCs. Germline CDR1 reads SGHTA; CDR2 reads FQGTGA. The CDR3 has 17 amino acids. Germline trimming cut 8 bases from V and 0 bases from J; bases unmatched to any gene: 7.

The chain recombines TRBV7-3 with TRBJ2-1; 13 nucleotides line up with TRBD2. The source is a woman between 40 and 50 years old in good health. Some clones in this sample may be carry-over from other donors' samples. The sample comprised PBMCs. In DNA form, the CDR3 reads TGTGCCAGCCCTGGGACTAGCGGGAATAGCTCCTACAATGAGCAGTTCTTC. It codes for CASPGTSGNSSYNEQFF.